The clone carrying this T cell receptor (beta chain) was detected many times. The trim removed 5 bases at V and 9 bases at J, leaving 14 bases unmatched. Looked up from germline, CDR1 is DFQATT and CDR2 is SNEGSKA (reference sequence). The CDR3 is 15 amino acids. This sample is drawn from a study of quantifying T cell responses using KT2 cells. Background on the study: RNA was reverse transcribed with TCR alpha and beta constant-region primers. The T4 ligation step was estimated to exceed 8.5% efficiency under optimum conditions.

Different KT2-to-PBMC ratios were created with a constant PBMC count. An oligo carrying a UMI was ligated to the cDNA 3' end. An equimolar mix of RC1.1 and RC1.2 primed the beta chain across TRBC1 and TRBC2. TCRdb re-called the UMI-ligation and nested PCR reads with MiXCR, one entry per CDR3 protein. The sample lists about 32,000 distinct CDR3 sequences; about 7.3% were seen once. The TCR was taken from a human donor. The genes are TRBV20-1 and TRBJ2-7; TRBD2 aligns across 12 bases. Material: PBMCs spiked with cells of the T cell clone KT2. This chain's CDR3 is CSASLPGLAGGGQYF. CDR3 in DNA: TGCAGTGCTTCCCTTCCGGGACTAGCGGGCGGAGGGCAGTACTTC.